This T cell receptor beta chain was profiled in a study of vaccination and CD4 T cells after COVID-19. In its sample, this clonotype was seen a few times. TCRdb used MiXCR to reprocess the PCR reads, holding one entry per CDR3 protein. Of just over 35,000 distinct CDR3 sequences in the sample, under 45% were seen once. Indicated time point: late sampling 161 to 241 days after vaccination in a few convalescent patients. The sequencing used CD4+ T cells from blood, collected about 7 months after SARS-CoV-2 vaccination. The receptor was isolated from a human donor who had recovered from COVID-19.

The CDR3 here is CASSSPGRGRETQYF. The CDR3 nucleotides read TGTGCCAGTAGTTCCCCGGGAAGGGGTCGGGAGACCCAGTACTTC. The chain recombines TRBV19 with TRBJ2-5; D tentatively reads TRBD1 or TRBD2 (5 bases each). Germline values: CDR1 LNHDA, CDR2 SQIVND (reference sequence). V was cut by 5 bases and J by 5 bases, with 18 bases left in between. This CDR3 contains 15 residues.